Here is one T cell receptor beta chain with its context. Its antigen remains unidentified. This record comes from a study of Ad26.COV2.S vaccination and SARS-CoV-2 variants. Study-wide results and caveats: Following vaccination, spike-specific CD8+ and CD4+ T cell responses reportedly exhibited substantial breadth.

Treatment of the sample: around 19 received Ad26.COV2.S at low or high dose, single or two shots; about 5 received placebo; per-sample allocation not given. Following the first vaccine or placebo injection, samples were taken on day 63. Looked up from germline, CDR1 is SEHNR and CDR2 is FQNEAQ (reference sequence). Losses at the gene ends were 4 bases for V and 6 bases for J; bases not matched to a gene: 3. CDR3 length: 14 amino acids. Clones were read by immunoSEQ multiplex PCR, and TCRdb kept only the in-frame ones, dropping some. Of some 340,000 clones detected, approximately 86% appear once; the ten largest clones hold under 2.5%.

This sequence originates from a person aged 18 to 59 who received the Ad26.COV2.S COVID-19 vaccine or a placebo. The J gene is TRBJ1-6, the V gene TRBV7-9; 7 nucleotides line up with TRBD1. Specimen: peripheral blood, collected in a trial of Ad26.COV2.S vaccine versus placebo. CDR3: CASSSGTVNSPLHF. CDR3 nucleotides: TGTGCCAGCAGCTCCGGGACAGTTAATTCACCCCTCCACTTT. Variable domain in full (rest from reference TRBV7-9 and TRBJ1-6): DTGVSQNPRHKITKRGQNVTFRCDPISEHNRLYWYRQTLGQGPEFLTYFQNEAQLEKSRLLSDRFSAERPKGSFSTLEIQRTEQGDSAMYLCASSSGTVNSPLHFGNGTRLTVT.